What follows are 29 T cell receptor beta chains derived from one specimen sequenced in a study of T cells in Graves' hyperthyroidism and ophthalmopathy. Regions amplified from RNA transcripts were the TCR beta CDR3 regions. Initially, a first-round RT-PCR of the TCR CDR3 employed the HTBI primer set. Each CDR3 protein is one row after TCRdb ran MiXCR on the multiplex PCR reads. Among approximately 870,000 distinct CDR3 sequences listed, 38% were seen once. The sequenced sample was blood. All receptors come from a man aged 18 to 30 with Graves' hyperthyroidism.

This clonotype has ten or more counts. The chain carries TRBV29-1 and TRBJ2-5; TRBD2 agrees at 10 bases. Germline values: CDR1 SQVTM, CDR2 ANQGSEA. The trim removed 3 bases at V and 5 bases at J, leaving 12 bases unmatched. The CDR3 has 16 amino acids. The CDR3 loop is CSVDGPAGGPGETQYF. The DNA of the CDR3 is TGCAGCGTTGACGGTCCAGCGGGAGGGCCCGGGGAGACCCAGTACTTC.

Turning to this clonotype: The junction does not match germline at one end; this may be a read error. This rearrangement joins TRBV25-1 to TRBJ1-2; D is possibly TRBD1 (6 bases). CDR1 MGHDK and CDR2 SYGVNS come from the germline V gene. CDR3 length equals 10 residues. Written as DNA, the CDR3 is TGTGCCAGCAGTGCGATGGACAGCGCCTTC. Translation: CASSAMDSAF.

This clonotype occurred a few times. DNA of the CDR3: TGTGCCAGCAGCTTATCGCGACTAGCGGGGGCCCAAGGGGGTACCGGGGAGCTGTTTTTT. It is translated as CASSLSRLAGAQGGTGELFF. The chain is built from TRBV7-8 and TRBJ2-2; TRBD2 matches at 12 bases. The J segment lost 5 bases and the V segment lost 2 bases, leaving 15 bases of the junction unmatched. This CDR3 has 20 residues. The germline V gene has CDR1 SGHVS and CDR2 FQNEAQ. The entire variable domain, with the rest obtained from reference TRBV7-8 and TRBJ2-2, is as follows: GAGVSQSPRYKVAKRGQDVALRCDPISGHVSLFWYQQALGQGPEFLTYFQNEAQLDKSGLPSDRFFAERPEGSVSTLKIQRTQQEDSAVYLCASSLSRLAGAQGGTGELFFGEGSRLTVL.

V gene TRBV7-9 combines with J gene TRBJ2-5; 12 nucleotides match TRBD2. Per the germline V gene, CDR1 is SEHNR and CDR2 is FQNEAQ (reference sequence). Losses at the gene ends were 0 bases for V and 4 bases for J; bases not matched to a gene: 6. CDR3 length: 17 amino acids. The CDR3 sequence is CASSLATGGLAGETQYF. Here the CDR3 DNA reads TGTGCCAGCAGCTTAGCTACAGGGGGACTAGCGGGAGAGACCCAGTACTTC. The full variable domain, in which reference TRBV7-9 and TRBJ2-5 provide the parts outside the CDR3, is DTGVSQNPRHKITKRGQNVTFRCDPISEHNRLYWYRQTLGQGPEFLTYFQNEAQLEKSRLLSDRFSAERPKGSFSTLEIQRTEQGDSAMYLCASSLATGGLAGETQYFGPGTRLLVL.

Regarding this clonotype: With a much larger clone just one base away, this may be a read error. The J gene is TRBJ1-1, the V gene TRBV24-1; TRBD1 agrees at 7 bases. Trimming at V came to 4 bases and at J to 4 bases, leaving 8 bases not matched to a gene. CDR3 length equals 15 residues. Germline CDR1 is KGHDR and CDR2 is SFDVKD. Here the CDR3 reads CATSEAGQLSTEAFF. DNA of the CDR3: TGTGCCACCAGTGAGGCGGGACAGCTGAGCACTGAAGCTTTCTTT.

This clonotype was counted many times. The chain links TRBV2 to TRBJ2-7; 10 nucleotides match TRBD1. Germline assignment: CDR1 SNHLY and CDR2 FYNNEI. After removal of 3 bases from V and 3 bases from J, the junction contained 5 bases not matched to a gene. The CDR3 length is 15 residues. The CDR3 sequence: CASSEAGTGDYEQYF. CDR3 nucleotide sequence: TGTGCCAGCAGTGAGGCCGGGACAGGGGACTACGAGCAGTACTTC.

The CDR3 reads CASSPIAAPQETQYF. In nucleotides, the CDR3 is TGTGCCAGCAGCCCCATAGCGGCACCCCAAGAGACCCAGTACTTC. The J gene is TRBJ2-5, the V gene TRBV7-9; D may be TRBD2 (6 bases). The CDR3 covers 15 residues. In germline, CDR1 is SEHNR, CDR2 FQNEAQ (reference sequence). Trimming cost V 5 bases and J 1 base, with 14 bases left between them.

V and J are TRBV10-2 and TRBJ1-1; TRBD1 agrees at 7 bases. V lost 5 bases to trimming and J lost 4 bases; unmatched junction nucleotides: 10. The CDR3 totals 15 residues. In germline, CDR1 is WSHSY, CDR2 SAAADI. The CDR3 DNA follows: TGCGCCAGCAGTTGGACTGGGGACAGTCGCACTGAAGCTTTCTTT. Amino acid sequence: CASSWTGDSRTEAFF.

This chain's CDR3 is CASSPRDRGAAFF. The CDR3 DNA reads as TGTGCCAGCAGTCCGAGGGACAGGGGGGCAGCTTTCTTT. The rearrangement uses TRBV12-3 or TRBV12-4 and TRBJ1-1; 11 bases match TRBD1. The length of the CDR3 is 13 residues. The J segment lost 10 bases and the V segment lost 5 bases, leaving 6 bases of the junction unmatched.

The chain couples TRBV13 to TRBJ2-2; D might be TRBD1 (5 bases). CDR3 length equals 17 residues. Trimming took off 0 bases at V and 2 bases at J, with 13 bases between the two ends. Germline values: CDR1 PRHDT, CDR2 FYEKMQ (reference sequence). The CDR3 bases are TGTGCCAGCAGCTTAGGCCGATATAGGGGAAACACCGGGGAGCTGTTTTTT. It yields the protein CASSLGRYRGNTGELFF. The whole variable domain, remainder taken from reference TRBV13 and TRBJ2-2, is AAGVIQSPRHLIKEKRETATLKCYPIPRHDTVYWYQQGPGQDPQFLISFYEKMQSDKGSIPDRFSAQQFSDYHSELNMSSLELGDSALYFCASSLGRYRGNTGELFFGEGSRLTVL.

The table lists this clonotype with many counts. This chain uses TRBV7-9 with TRBJ1-3; the match to TRBD1 covers 7 bases. This CDR3 has 15 residues. Per the germline V gene, CDR1 is SEHNR and CDR2 is FQNEAQ (reference sequence). Germline trimming cut 5 bases from V and 1 base from J; bases unmatched to any gene: 5. The CDR3 region is CASSPDRASGNTIYF. As DNA, the CDR3 is TGTGCCAGCAGCCCCGACAGGGCGTCTGGAAACACCATATATTTT. The full variable domain, rest sourced from reference TRBV7-9 and TRBJ1-3, is DTGVSQNPRHKITKRGQNVTFRCDPISEHNRLYWYRQTLGQGPEFLTYFQNEAQLEKSRLLSDRFSAERPKGSFSTLEIQRTEQGDSAMYLCASSPDRASGNTIYFGEGSWLTVV.

The genes are TRBV28 and TRBJ1-5, with D possibly TRBD1 on 5 matching bases. Germline CDR1 MDHEN, CDR2 SYDVKM. CDR3 length equals 15 residues. V gave up 5 bases and J gave up 3 bases, with 14 bases separating them. CDR3 sequence (DNA): TGTGCCAGCAGTGGGGGACGGCAAAACAATCAGCCCCAGCATTTT. Translating gives CASSGGRQNNQPQHF.

The chain couples TRBV5-4 to TRBJ1-2; 7 nucleotides agree with TRBD1. V trimming: 6 bases; J trimming: 4 bases; junction bases outside the gene matches: 9. Germline-derived CDR1 and CDR2 are SGHNT and YYREEE (reference sequence). This CDR3 is 14 amino acids long. The CDR3 nucleotides are TGTGCCAGCATGCTGCAGGGGGGCCTCTATGGCTACACCTTC. This gives the protein CASMLQGGLYGYTF.

This clonotype was seen at least ten times. V gene TRBV6-5 combines with J gene TRBJ1-6, with TRBD1 as a possible D gene (6 bases). Trimming removed 6 bases at V and 11 bases at J, with 11 bases between. The CDR3 is 12 residues long. CDR1 is MNHEY and CDR2 is SVGAGI in the germline V gene. The CDR3 coding sequence is TGTGCCAGCAGCCTACAGGGTGCACCCCTCCACTTT. Translation gives CASSLQGAPLHF.

The J gene is TRBJ2-2, the V gene TRBV6-4; D is unclear. Trimming cost V 10 bases and J 0 bases, with 15 bases left between them. Germline V gene lookup returns CDR1 MRHNA and CDR2 SNTAGT. CDR3 length equals 15 residues. The CDR3 loop reads CATESRGTNTGELFF. CDR3 in DNA: TGTGCCACAGAGAGCCGAGGAACGAACACCGGGGAGCTGTTTTTT.

The chain employs TRBV7-6 and TRBJ1-6; perhaps TRBD1 as D (5 bases). Looked up from germline, CDR1 is SGHVS and CDR2 is FNYEAQ. With 8 bases removed from V and 6 bases from J, the gap between germline ends came to 11 bases. The CDR3 runs 13 residues. The CDR3 DNA reads TGTGCCAGCGCGACAGTTGTTAATTCACCCCTCCACTTT. Encoded protein: CASATVVNSPLHF.

V usage is TRBV25-1 and J usage is TRBJ1-5; D might be TRBD1 (6 bases). V was cut by 1 base and J by 9 bases, with 10 bases left in between. Germline CDR1 is MGHDK and CDR2 is SYGVNS. CDR3 length: 13 amino acids. CDR3 sequence reads: CASSELGGPPQHF. In DNA form, the CDR3 reads TGTGCCAGCAGTGAATTGGGGGGCCCGCCCCAGCATTTT.

The chain has TRBV25-1 and TRBJ2-5; a possible D gene is TRBD2 (5 bases). Germline lookup yields CDR1 MGHDK and CDR2 SYGVNS. The V end was cut by 4 bases, the J end by 7 bases, with 10 bases between. The CDR3 consists of 12 residues. This CDR3 is CASSARGGTQYF. CDR3 nucleotides: TGTGCCAGCAGTGCGAGAGGAGGGACCCAGTACTTC. Full variable domain (rest looked up from reference TRBV25-1 and TRBJ2-5): EADIYQTPRYLVIGTGKKITLECSQTMGHDKMYWYQQDPGMELHLIHYSYGVNSTEKGDLSSESTVSRIRTEHFPLTLESARPSHTSQYLCASSARGGTQYFGPGTRLLVL.

Ten or more counts support this clonotype. This rearrangement joins TRBV12-3 or TRBV12-4 to TRBJ1-6; TRBD1 might be the D (6 bases). CDR3 length: 14 amino acids. The V end lost 6 bases, the J end lost 9 bases, and 15 bases lay between the germline ends. The chain's CDR3 is CASSRTASSSPLHF. As DNA, the CDR3 is TGTGCCAGCAGCCGGACAGCGAGTTCTTCACCCCTCCACTTT.

The rearrangement uses TRBV5-6 and TRBJ2-3, with 7 bases matching TRBD1. Unmatched junction bases numbered 6, after V lost 0 bases and J lost 2 bases. Germline-derived CDR1 and CDR2 are SGHDT and YYEEEE. CDR3 length: 16 amino acids. CDR3 DNA sequence: TGTGCCAGCAGCTTGGTCGGGGACAGTTACACAGATACGCAGTATTTT. This sequence encodes CASSLVGDSYTDTQYF.

The V call is TRBV9, the J call TRBJ1-1, with 8 positions matching TRBD1. The germline CDR1 and CDR2 sequences are SGDLS and YYNGEE. There are 16 residues in the CDR3. J lost 2 bases, V lost 3 bases, and 9 bases had no gene match. For the CDR3, the DNA is TGTGCCAGCAGCGGTTCAGGGGGCTCTGGAAACACTGAAGCTTTCTTT. Translated: CASSGSGGSGNTEAFF.

Only a few counts were recorded for this clonotype. This sequence joins TRBV5-1 and TRBJ1-1, with a possible D match to TRBD1 (5 bases). This CDR3 has 15 amino acids. Germline CDR1 SGHRS, CDR2 YFSETQ. V lost 4 bases and J lost 0, with 13 bases in between. CDR3 region: CASSQTTVLNTEAFF. The CDR3 nucleotides are TGCGCCAGCAGCCAGACGACAGTTCTGAACACTGAAGCTTTCTTT.

This clonotype was counted many times. V usage is TRBV11-2 and J usage is TRBJ1-5, with 8 positions matching TRBD1. CDR3 length: 15 amino acids. V lost 4 bases and J lost 3; bases outside the gene matches: 5. Looked up from germline, CDR1 is SGHAT and CDR2 is FQNNGV. DNA for the CDR3: TGTGCCAGCAGCTCGGGACAGGCGAACAATCAGCCCCAGCATTTT. This encodes CASSSGQANNQPQHF. Variable domain in full (rest from reference TRBV11-2 and TRBJ1-5): EAGVAQSPRYKIIEKRQSVAFWCNPISGHATLYWYQQILGQGPKLLIQFQNNGVVDDSQLPKDRFSAERLKGVDSTLKIQPAKLEDSAVYLCASSSGQANNQPQHFGDGTRLSIL.

In its sample, this clonotype was seen many times. The gene calls are TRBV20-1 and TRBJ1-1; D is unresolved. The CDR3 runs to 13 residues. Trimming stripped 4 bases from V and 5 bases from J, with 14 bases between. Germline lookup yields CDR1 DFQATT and CDR2 SNEGSKA (reference sequence). CDR3 DNA sequence: TGCAGTGCTACGAGGGCTATCAAGACTGAAGCTTTCTTT. It yields the protein CSATRAIKTEAFF.

The V and J genes are TRBV10-3 and TRBJ2-7, with 7 bases identical to TRBD2. V lost 10 bases to trimming and J lost 0 bases; unmatched junction nucleotides: 9. The CDR3 is 14 amino acids. CDR1 is ENHRY, CDR2 SYGVKD, per germline. CDR3 in DNA: TGTGCCACTGATCCCCGGGGGGACTCCTACGAGCAGTACTTC. It encodes CATDPRGDSYEQYF.

J is TRBJ2-3 and V is TRBV24-1; D gene uncertain. Germline V gene lookup returns CDR1 KGHDR and CDR2 SFDVKD. The CDR3 has 13 residues. V lost 5 bases, J lost 6 bases, and 11 bases lay in between. For the CDR3, the DNA is TGTGCCACCAGTGTCCCATCAGAGGATACGCAGTATTTT. This gives the protein CATSVPSEDTQYF.

The rearrangement joins TRBV15 to TRBJ2-2; TRBD1 is a possible D gene (6 bases). Deletions cut 5 bases from V and 0 bases from J, with 10 bases between. This CDR3 region has 15 residues. Germline lookup yields CDR1 LNHNV and CDR2 YYDKDF (reference sequence). CDR3 sequence reads: CATSGRGPNTGELFF. CDR3 coding DNA: TGTGCCACCAGCGGCAGGGGCCCGAACACCGGGGAGCTGTTTTTT.

The chain recombines TRBV5-6 with TRBJ2-5; D might be TRBD1 (5 bases). V lost 3 bases to trimming and J lost 4 bases, with 13 bases between them. CDR3 length equals 14 residues. Germline CDR1 is SGHDT and CDR2 is YYEEEE. The CDR3 nucleotides are TGTGCCAGCAGCTCAGACAGTACTGGAGAGACCCAGTACTTC. The encoded protein is CASSSDSTGETQYF.

The V and J genes are TRBV6-1 and TRBJ1-6; D unclear. Germline-derived CDR1 and CDR2 are MNHNS and SASEGT. The CDR3 spans 12 residues. Here the CDR3 DNA reads TGTGCTAGGGTGGGAGAGGGATCACCCCTCCACTTT. It translates to CARVGEGSPLHF.